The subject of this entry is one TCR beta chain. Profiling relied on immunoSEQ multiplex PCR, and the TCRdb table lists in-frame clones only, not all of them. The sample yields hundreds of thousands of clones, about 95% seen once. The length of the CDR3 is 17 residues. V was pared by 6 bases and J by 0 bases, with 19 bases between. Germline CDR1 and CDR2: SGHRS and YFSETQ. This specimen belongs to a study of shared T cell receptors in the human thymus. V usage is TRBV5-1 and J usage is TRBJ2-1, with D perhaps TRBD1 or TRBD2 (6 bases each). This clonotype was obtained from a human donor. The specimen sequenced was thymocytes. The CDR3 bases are TGCGCCAGCACGGGGGCTGCCCCCACTAGCTCCTACAATGAGCAGTTCTTC. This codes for CASTGAAPTSSYNEQFF.